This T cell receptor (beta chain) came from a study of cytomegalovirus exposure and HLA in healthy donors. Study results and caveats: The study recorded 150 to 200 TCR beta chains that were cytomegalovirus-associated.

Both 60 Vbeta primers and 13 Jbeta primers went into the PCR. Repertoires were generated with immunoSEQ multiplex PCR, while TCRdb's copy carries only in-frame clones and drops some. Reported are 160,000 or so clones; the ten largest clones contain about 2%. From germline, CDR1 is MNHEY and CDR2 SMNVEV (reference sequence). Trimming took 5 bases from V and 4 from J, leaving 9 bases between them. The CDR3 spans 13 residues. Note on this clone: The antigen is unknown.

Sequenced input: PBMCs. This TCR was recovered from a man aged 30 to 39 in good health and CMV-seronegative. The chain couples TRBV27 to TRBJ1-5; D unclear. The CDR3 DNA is TGTGCCAGCAGTCGGTCTTTTAATCAGCCCCAGCATTTT. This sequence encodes CASSRSFNQPQHF.